This TCR beta chain comes out of a study of cytomegalovirus exposure and HLA in healthy donors. Across the whole study: Around 85 million unique TCR sequences came from HLA-typed donors in an early release. Study conclusions and caveats: In an earlier analysis, about 87% or about 30%: the productive usage of most TCR beta V segments. Investigators reported under 200 TCR beta chains as tied to cytomegalovirus.

Researchers ran the PCR with 60 Vbeta and 13 Jbeta primers. TCRdb's table, derived via immunoSEQ multiplex PCR, lists solely in-frame clones and lacks some. The sample yields approximately 220,000 clones, around 80% seen once. The CDR3 is 13 amino acids. V lost 0 bases, J lost 6 bases, and 9 bases lay in between. CDR1 is GTSNPN and CDR2 is SVGIG in the germline V gene (reference sequence). Points on this clone: What it recognizes is unknown.

The sequence was collected from a man aged 35 to 55 in good health and CMV-seropositive. The chain uses TRBV30 and TRBJ1-5, with a weak D call TRBD1 (6 bases). Source material: PBMCs. Here the CDR3 reads CAWSVLGGQPQHF. For the CDR3, the DNA is TGTGCCTGGAGTGTTTTAGGGGGTCAGCCCCAGCATTTT.